This is a list of T cell receptor beta chains from one sample in a study of tumour-infiltrating T cells in Burkitt lymphoma. TCRdb's table, derived via immunoSEQ multiplex PCR, lists solely in-frame clones and lacks some. There are 810 or so clones in the sample; about 22% occur only once, and 26% lies in the top ten. The sample taken for sequencing was tumor tissue. Source of these receptors: a human donor with Burkitt lymphoma. CDR3s include the opening cysteine and the closing phenylalanine or tryptophan. Each record gives: D gene, J gene, clone size, V gene, CDR3 protein, CDR3 DNA. A D gene is named only where the DNA matches it firmly. Size tells how often a clone was seen (once, few, many) or the class of an expanded clone, and some rows leave it out.

D gene: TRBD1; J gene: TRBJ1-6; clone size: large; V gene: TRBV11-2; CDR3 protein: CASSLPGIDQGALHF; CDR3 DNA: TGTGCCAGCAGCTTACCAGGGATCGATCAGGGGGCCCTCCACTTT
D gene: -; J gene: TRBJ2-1; clone size: -; V gene: TRBV29-1; CDR3 protein: CSVGGTNEQFF; CDR3 DNA: TGCAGCGTCGGGGGCACCAATGAGCAGTTCTTC
D gene: -; J gene: TRBJ2-1; clone size: -; V gene: TRBV5-1; CDR3 protein: CASSLEGGGDNEQFF; CDR3 DNA: TGCGCCAGCAGCTTGGAAGGGGGCGGGGACAATGAGCAGTTCTTC
D gene: -; J gene: TRBJ2-5; clone size: -; V gene: TRBV19; CDR3 protein: CASSMTSRETQYF; CDR3 DNA: TGTGCCAGTAGTATGACCAGTAGAGAGACCCAGTACTTC
D gene: TRBD1; J gene: TRBJ2-1; clone size: few; V gene: TRBV4-1; CDR3 protein: CASSHRGQGGNEQFF; CDR3 DNA: TGCGCCAGCAGCCACCGGGGACAGGGGGGCAATGAGCAGTTCTTC
D gene: TRBD1; J gene: TRBJ2-7; clone size: few; V gene: TRBV6-1; CDR3 protein: CASSRDRDSYEQYF; CDR3 DNA: TGTGCCAGCAGTCGGGACAGGGATTCCTACGAGCAGTACTTC
D gene: -; J gene: TRBJ1-5; clone size: -; V gene: TRBV6-6; CDR3 protein: CASSYSYSNQPQHF; CDR3 DNA: TGTGCCAGCAGTTACTCCTATAGCAATCAGCCCCAGCATTTT
D gene: TRBD1; J gene: TRBJ1-2; clone size: large; V gene: TRBV29-1; CDR3 protein: CSVPQRQGTYGYTF; CDR3 DNA: TGCAGCGTCCCCCAGAGACAGGGGACCTATGGCTACACCTTC
D gene: -; J gene: TRBJ2-1; clone size: -; V gene: TRBV11-1; CDR3 protein: CASSSQRGHRTYNEQFF; CDR3 DNA: TGTGCCAGCAGCTCACAGAGGGGACACCGGACTTACAATGAGCAGTTCTTC
D gene: TRBD2; J gene: TRBJ2-1; clone size: once; V gene: TRBV18; CDR3 protein: CASSPLAGAYNEQFF; CDR3 DNA: TGTGCCAGCTCACCTCTAGCGGGGGCTTACAATGAGCAGTTCTTC
D gene: -; J gene: TRBJ2-3; clone size: -; V gene: TRBV29-1; CDR3 protein: CSVETDTQYF; CDR3 DNA: TGCAGCGTTGAAACAGATACGCAGTATTTT
D gene: -; J gene: TRBJ1-3; clone size: few; V gene: TRBV19; CDR3 protein: CASSRSVYGNTIYF; CDR3 DNA: TGTGCCAGTAGTAGGTCGGTATACGGAAACACCATATATTTT
D gene: TRBD2; J gene: TRBJ2-5; clone size: few; V gene: TRBV7-7; CDR3 protein: CASSLTSVETQYF; CDR3 DNA: TGTGCTAGCAGCCTAACTAGCGTCGAGACCCAGTACTTC
D gene: -; J gene: TRBJ1-1; clone size: -; V gene: TRBV30; CDR3 protein: CAWSHRADSEAFF; CDR3 DNA: TGTGCCTGGAGTCACAGGGCGGATAGTGAAGCTTTCTTT
D gene: -; J gene: TRBJ1-2; clone size: -; V gene: TRBV27; CDR3 protein: CASSLIGVRGGYTF; CDR3 DNA: TGTGCCAGCAGTTTAATCGGGGTCCGGGGGGGCTACACCTTC
D gene: -; J gene: TRBJ2-5; clone size: few; V gene: TRBV11-2; CDR3 protein: CASSLGDLGWGTQYF; CDR3 DNA: TGTGCCAGCAGCTTAGGGGATCTGGGTTGGGGGACCCAGTACTTC
D gene: TRBD1; J gene: TRBJ2-1; clone size: large; V gene: TRBV4-1; CDR3 protein: CASSLDREQFF; CDR3 DNA: TGCGCCAGCAGCCTGGACAGGGAGCAGTTCTTC
D gene: -; J gene: TRBJ2-1; clone size: few; V gene: TRBV30; CDR3 protein: CAWSVSDNEQFF; CDR3 DNA: TGTGCCTGGAGTGTCAGTGACAATGAGCAGTTCTTC
D gene: -; J gene: TRBJ2-3; clone size: -; V gene: TRBV19; CDR3 protein: CASSTPADAWGRGAQYF; CDR3 DNA: TGTGCCAGTAGTACTCCCGCCGACGCGTGGGGGAGAGGTGCGCAGTATTTT
D gene: -; J gene: TRBJ2-2; clone size: few; V gene: TRBV5-6; CDR3 protein: CASSPGPGASTGELFF; CDR3 DNA: TGTGCCAGCAGCCCCGGACCCGGGGCGAGCACCGGGGAGCTGTTTTTT
D gene: -; J gene: TRBJ1-1; clone size: -; V gene: TRBV19; CDR3 protein: CASNEAGSTEAFF; CDR3 DNA: TGTGCCAGTAACGAGGCCGGGAGCACTGAAGCTTTCTTT
D gene: -; J gene: TRBJ2-3; clone size: few; V gene: TRBV7-9; CDR3 protein: CASSSEVSTDTQYF; CDR3 DNA: TGTGCCAGCAGCTCTGAGGTTAGCACAGATACGCAGTATTTT
D gene: -; J gene: TRBJ2-7; clone size: -; V gene: TRBV10-2; CDR3 protein: CASSPPRDLLLYSYEQYF; CDR3 DNA: TGCGCCAGCAGTCCTCCCCGGGACCTGCTTCTATACTCCTACGAGCAGTACTTC
D gene: -; J gene: TRBJ1-2; clone size: large; V gene: TRBV11-2; CDR3 protein: CASSPGTYREYGYTF; CDR3 DNA: TGTGCCAGCAGCCCAGGGACTTACCGTGAATATGGCTACACCTTC
D gene: -; J gene: TRBJ2-1; clone size: large; V gene: TRBV7-6; CDR3 protein: CAVVGLKRHEQFF; CDR3 DNA: TGTGCCGTGGTGGGCCTCAAGCGCCATGAGCAGTTCTTC
D gene: -; J gene: TRBJ1-1; clone size: large; V gene: TRBV5-1; CDR3 protein: CASSLGTEAFF; CDR3 DNA: TGCGCCAGCAGCCTAGGAACTGAAGCTTTCTTT
D gene: -; J gene: TRBJ1-6; clone size: -; V gene: TRBV9; CDR3 protein: CASSIGTVNSPLHF; CDR3 DNA: TGTGCCAGCAGCATCGGGACCGTTAATTCACCCCTCCACTTT
D gene: TRBD1; J gene: TRBJ2-5; clone size: -; V gene: TRBV6-1; CDR3 protein: CASSEDTGARETQYF; CDR3 DNA: TGTGCCAGCAGTGAAGATACAGGGGCGCGGGAGACCCAGTACTTC
D gene: -; J gene: TRBJ1-5; clone size: -; V gene: TRBV25-1; CDR3 protein: CASSDQGHNQPQHF; CDR3 DNA: TGTGCCAGCAGTGATCAGGGTCACAATCAGCCTCAGCATTTT
D gene: -; J gene: TRBJ2-7; clone size: few; V gene: TRBV5-5; CDR3 protein: CASSWDRPAVEQYF; CDR3 DNA: TGTGCCAGCAGCTGGGACCGACCCGCTGTGGAGCAGTACTTC
D gene: -; J gene: TRBJ2-7; clone size: -; V gene: TRBV30; CDR3 protein: CAWSIGGHYEQYF; CDR3 DNA: TGTGCCTGGAGTATTGGGGGGCACTACGAGCAGTACTTC
D gene: -; J gene: TRBJ1-2; clone size: -; V gene: TRBV6-1; CDR3 protein: CASSETGIYGYTF; CDR3 DNA: TGTGCCAGCAGTGAAACTGGAATCTATGGCTACACCTTC
D gene: TRBD1; J gene: TRBJ2-3; clone size: large; V gene: TRBV30; CDR3 protein: CAWSFTGGRDTQYF; CDR3 DNA: TGTGCCTGGAGTTTCACAGGGGGGAGGGATACGCAGTATTTT
D gene: TRBD2; J gene: TRBJ2-3; clone size: large; V gene: TRBV11-3; CDR3 protein: CASSLTGLETDTQYF; CDR3 DNA: TGTGCCAGCAGCTTGACGGGACTAGAAACAGATACGCAGTATTTT
D gene: -; J gene: TRBJ2-1; clone size: once; V gene: TRBV2; CDR3 protein: CASSDQQGNNEQFF; CDR3 DNA: TGTGCCAGCAGTGACCAGCAGGGGAACAATGAGCAGTTCTTC
D gene: TRBD1; J gene: TRBJ1-5; clone size: -; V gene: TRBV29-1; CDR3 protein: CSVVTVGTGSQPQHF; CDR3 DNA: TGCAGCGTTGTCACCGTCGGGACAGGGAGTCAGCCCCAGCATTTT
D gene: -; J gene: TRBJ1-5; clone size: few; V gene: TRBV19; CDR3 protein: CASRSSKPNQPQHF; CDR3 DNA: TGTGCCAGTAGATCCTCTAAGCCTAATCAGCCCCAGCATTTT
D gene: -; J gene: TRBJ2-1; clone size: large; V gene: TRBV6-1; CDR3 protein: CASSDRYNEQFF; CDR3 DNA: TGTGCCAGCAGTGACCGGTACAATGAGCAGTTCTTC
D gene: -; J gene: TRBJ1-1; clone size: few; V gene: TRBV6-5; CDR3 protein: CASSYGMGEGTEAFF; CDR3 DNA: TGTGCCAGCAGTTACGGTATGGGTGAGGGGACTGAAGCTTTCTTT
D gene: TRBD1; J gene: TRBJ1-5; clone size: -; V gene: TRBV14; CDR3 protein: CASSQPQKGQENQPQHF; CDR3 DNA: TGTGCCAGCAGCCAACCCCAAAAAGGACAGGAGAATCAGCCCCAGCATTTT
D gene: -; J gene: TRBJ2-7; clone size: -; V gene: TRBV2; CDR3 protein: CASSGKDGEQYF; CDR3 DNA: TGTGCCAGCAGCGGCAAAGATGGCGAGCAGTACTTC
D gene: TRBD1; J gene: TRBJ2-7; clone size: few; V gene: TRBV4-3; CDR3 protein: CASSQERQGEYEQYF; CDR3 DNA: TGCGCCAGCAGCCAAGAGAGACAGGGGGAGTACGAGCAGTACTTC